A few counts support the clone carrying this T cell receptor beta chain. The study assigned cohorts using participant-reported clinical history. These data come from a study of blood T cell repertoires in COVID-19. The repertoire was sequenced with immunoSEQ multiplex PCR; TCRdb's copy has only in-frame clones and lacks some. The profile covers roughly 240,000 clones, with approximately 85% appearing a single time and approximately 9% taken by the ten largest. V lost 3 bases and J lost 6, with 12 bases in between. The CDR3 is 14 amino acids. CDR1 and CDR2 from the germline V gene are MNHEY and SMNVEV (reference sequence).

J is TRBJ1-5 and V is TRBV27, with D possibly matching TRBD1 (6 bases). The source material was PBMCs or T cells enriched from blood (not recorded which). The sequence came from a woman in her fifties or sixties with acute COVID-19. CDR3 nucleotides: TGTGCCAGCAGTTTCTTAGGGGGAGCTCAGCCCCAGCATTTT. Translated, it gives CASSFLGGAQPQHF.